This T cell receptor beta chain was sequenced in a study of T-cell memory formation after mild COVID-19. TCRdb independently ran MiXCR on the 5' RACE reads; one entry per CDR3 protein. The sample contains under 600,000 distinct CDR3 sequences, about 20% of which appear only once. V was clipped by 3 bases and J by 4 bases, with 9 bases between them. Germline values: CDR1 SQVTM, CDR2 ANQGSEA. This CDR3 spans 12 amino acids. This clonotype was observed a few times. The TCR originated in an adult woman who had mild COVID-19 (a few samples of this study predate the infection). Cell type and time point are not known. The material sequenced was PBMCs or a T cell subset sorted from them (not recorded which). V and J are TRBV29-1 and TRBJ1-2; D is possibly TRBD1 (6 bases). The CDR3 DNA is TGCAGCGTTGAGCGACAGGTCTATGGCTACACCTTC. The encoded protein is CSVERQVYGYTF.